These T cell receptor beta chains were read from a single sample in a study of CD8 T cells in ankylosing spondylitis. TCRdb processed the 5' RACE reads anew with MiXCR; each CDR3 protein has one entry. The table has around 490,000 distinct CDR3 sequences, about 5.2% seen once. Sample: blood, either unsorted or a sorted T cell fraction (not recorded which). The receptor set was obtained from a male donor with ankylosing spondylitis. The conserved cysteine and the conserved F or W are not part of the CDR3 here.

>TRBJ1-2|TRBV12-3/TRBV12-4
ASSLAPRDRAYGYT
>TRBJ2-7|TRBV6-5
ASSFLSGSYEQY
>TRBJ2-5|TRBV29-1
SVRPGLQETQY
>TRBJ2-2|TRBV12-3/TRBV12-4
ASSFWGSGELF
>TRBJ1-2|TRBV5-5
ASSTGTVRYT
>TRBJ1-2|TRBV20-1
SVSGTLDYGYT
>TRBJ2-7|TRBV6-2/TRBV6-3
ASSYALTYEQY
>TRBJ2-3|TRBV24-1
ATVGRGSTDTQY
>TRBJ2-2|TRBV20-1
SARGIALLTGELF
>TRBJ1-1|TRBV7-2
ASSLWAGSNTEAF
>TRBJ1-5|TRBV18
ASSRPNQPQH
>TRBJ2-3|TRBV4-2
ASSQATGLGTDTQY
>TRBJ2-7|TRBV24-1
ATGTTGANYEQY
>TRBJ2-1|TRBV6-2/TRBV6-3
ASRPSGLAGGF
>TRBJ2-1|TRBV27
ASSSRLAINEQF
>TRBJ2-1|TRBV6-2/TRBV6-3
ASSDPWPKSSYNEQF
>TRBJ2-1|TRBV6-5
ASSSPGTPNEQF
>TRBJ2-5|TRBV4-2
ASSYGDVKETQY
>TRBJ2-3|TRBV5-1
ASSSASGGAGNTQY
>TRBJ2-7|TRBV20-1
SAPGSPYEQY
>TRBJ2-7|TRBV25-1
AIDLRDRGGEQY
>TRBJ2-3|TRBV9
ASSVGGPDTQY
>TRBJ1-5|TRBV12-3/TRBV12-4
ASSRDSGRPQH
>TRBJ1-1|TRBV6-5
ASSYGGTGGLAF
>TRBJ2-3|TRBV7-8
AKRSSGGTDTQY
>TRBJ2-3|TRBV29-1
SVEGGFWTSGTTDTQY
>TRBJ2-2|TRBV11-1
ASSPMGLGGSPYLNTGELF
>TRBJ2-7|TRBV10-3
AISNGQGSSSEQY
>TRBJ2-5|TRBV3-1
ASSLQGVETQY
>TRBJ2-5|TRBV15
ATSRGGSGILKETQY
>TRBJ2-1|TRBV9
ASGGGDPSYNEQF
>TRBJ1-6|TRBV5-5
ASSHRGGSYNSPLH
>TRBJ2-1|TRBV9
ASSPLGQYNEQF
>TRBJ2-7|TRBV5-1
ASSLRGGAVYEQY
>TRBJ1-2|TRBV10-1
ASSEDRDGNYGYT
>TRBJ2-1|TRBV12-3/TRBV12-4
ASSLELSGSSYNEQF
>TRBJ1-4|TRBV7-2
ASSPQSATNEKLF
>TRBJ2-1|TRBV28
ASSSITSVGGYEQF
>TRBJ2-7|TRBV2
ASSGLAESYEQY
>TRBJ2-5|TRBV20-1
SARDPGGSGTQY
>TRBJ1-2|TRBV6-2/TRBV6-3
ASSLTGTAGYT
>TRBJ1-2|TRBV5-5
ASSLGPLIAGYT
>TRBJ2-1|TRBV7-9
ASSPLGASAEQF
>TRBJ1-1|TRBV4-3
ASSQEPWGAGFNTEAF
>TRBJ2-7|TRBV7-2
ASSLGTLAHEQY
>TRBJ1-5|TRBV20-1
SADRANQPQH
>TRBJ1-3|TRBV5-1
ASSWDHGNTIY
>TRBJ2-2|TRBV20-1
SASYAGGGELF
>TRBJ2-1|TRBV9
ASSPQGGGYNEQF